This T cell receptor (beta chain) was obtained from a study of blood T cell repertoires in COVID-19 (dated by TCRdb to 2018 to 2020). For the study in its entirety: Samples from collaborators originated in the United States, Italy and Spain and spanned both the acute and convalescent phases of COVID-19. The prospective study material was composed of cDNA or gDNA derived from T cells, B-cell-depleted T cells, or PBMCs. Subjects who had been exposed to COVID-19, were actively infected with it, or had recovered from it provided the deeply sampled blood TCRbeta repertoires that made up the dataset. The repertoires were made available in a free public database intended to serve as a resource for research on the immune response to SARS-CoV-2. The samples were drawn from the first 160 participants of the ongoing ImmuneRACE study and from 1,254 subjects provided by 6 global collaborators. The sample metadata nearly always contained a de-identified subject ID, COVID-19 status, age in years and sex. Where HLA class I and class II types were available, the types were taken from metadata supplied by the sample provider, not from assay-based typing. What the research found in general, with its limitations: The quantity of clinical and demographic metadata differed by source and by participant and was supplied without curation.

Each collaborating institution followed its own protocols to collect whole blood in K2EDTA tubes. For TCRbeta analysis, collaborators shipped samples in one of three forms: frozen whole blood, isolated PBMCs, or DNA extracted from either of those sample types. This clone is a singleton in its sample. It lacks a known antigen. Base qualities are missing; no much larger clone stands one base away. CDR1 is given as SEHNR and CDR2 as FQNEAQ, both from the germline V gene (reference sequence). Ends trimmed: V by 4 bases, J by 6 bases; bases unmatched to a gene: 5. The CDR3, cysteine through phenylalanine, is 14 amino acids long. Of all the DNA, just the CDR3 is kept, 42 bases in frame from base 1. The immunoSEQ Assay, a bias-controlled multiplex PCR, was used to amplify TCRbeta CDR3 regions from genomic DNA. The published analysis was carried out like this. The number of nucleated cells in each sample was estimated from the amplification of reference gene primers within the assay. Sequence reads were collapsed and filtered to measure the absolute abundance of every unique TCRbeta CDR3 rearrangement. For each sample, productive Simpson clonality was calculated by taking the square root of Simpson's diversity index across productive rearrangements. The clones in this table, taken by TCRdb from immuneACCESS, are in-frame only. Not every clone is retained; where verified, under half of the shortfall comes from an unresolved V gene, and the cause of the rest is unknown. V and J calls and clone size are given by that table; D and trimming were obtained from the DNA. In all, the sample holds tens of thousands of clones, and about 80% of those were seen once. The top ten clones comprise approximately 3.5% of the sample.

The receptor's source is a man aged 55 to 69 with acute or convalescent COVID-19. The sequencing input was peripheral blood. Recombination joined TRBV7-9 with TRBJ1-1, and 10 junction bases match TRBD1. The CDR3 here reads CASSSRDRGPEAFF. The nucleotides are TGTGCCAGCAGCTCCCGGGACAGGGGACCTGAAGCTTTCTTT.